These T cell receptor beta chains were read from a single sample in a study of PD-1 blockade in classical Hodgkin lymphoma. The repertoire was sequenced with immunoSEQ multiplex PCR; TCRdb's copy has only in-frame clones and lacks some. The sample has tens of thousands of clones, roughly 78% seen once. The sequenced sample was peripheral blood mononuclear cells (PBMCs), obtained at baseline. The receptors derive from a human donor with classical Hodgkin lymphoma. CDR3s include the opening cysteine and the closing phenylalanine or tryptophan. D genes are given only for firm matches. Expanded clones get a size class; other rows say once, few or many, or leave the size out.

d_gene	j_gene	abundance	v_gene	CDR3nt	CDR3aa
NA	TRBJ2-3	few	TRBV9	TGTGCCAGCAGCGGACACTCCGGGATTCAGGCAGATACGCAGTATTTT	CASSGHSGIQADTQYF
TRBD1	TRBJ2-7	NA	TRBV7-3	TGTGCCAGCAGCTTAGGGACAGGCTACGAGCAGTACTTC	CASSLGTGYEQYF
NA	TRBJ2-3	NA	TRBV2	TGTGCCAGCAGCTCGGGGCTAGTCATGTATTTT	CASSSGLVMYF
NA	TRBJ1-1	NA	TRBV28	TGTGCCAGCAGTTTAAGGGGCGGGAACACTGAAGCTTTCTTT	CASSLRGGNTEAFF
NA	TRBJ2-3	NA	TRBV10-3	TGTGCCATCGCGGCATCACAGGATAGCACAGATACGCAGTATTTT	CAIAASQDSTDTQYF
NA	TRBJ1-5	NA	TRBV2	TGTGCCAGCAGTGAAAACGAGTATTATCAGCCCCAGCATTTT	CASSENEYYQPQHF
NA	TRBJ1-2	NA	TRBV5-4	TGTGCCAGCAGCGGCAGGGAAGATAACTATGGCTACACCTTC	CASSGREDNYGYTF
NA	TRBJ1-2	NA	TRBV19	TGTGCCAGTAGTCTCCTCCGATATCCCTATGGCTACACCTTC	CASSLLRYPYGYTF
TRBD1	TRBJ2-5	few	TRBV6-5	TGTGCCAGCAGTGCAATGGGACAGGGGATAGAGACCCAGTACTTC	CASSAMGQGIETQYF
NA	TRBJ1-1	NA	TRBV5-1	TGCGCCAGCAGCTTGACGGTGGGTGGGACTGAAGCTTTCTTT	CASSLTVGGTEAFF
NA	TRBJ1-6	NA	TRBV7-2	TGTGCCAGCAGCTTATGGGGGACGGATAATTCACCCCTCCACTTT	CASSLWGTDNSPLHF
NA	TRBJ1-2	few	TRBV29-1	TGCAGCGTTGACGGCCAATATGGCTACACCTTC	CSVDGQYGYTF
TRBD2	TRBJ2-3	NA	TRBV7-2	TGTGCCAGCAGCTTTAGCGGGGGTGGCGTATTGGATACGCAGTATTTT	CASSFSGGGVLDTQYF
NA	TRBJ1-1	NA	TRBV7-8	TGTGCCAGCAGCTCGGACAGGAACACTGAAGCTTTCTTT	CASSSDRNTEAFF
NA	TRBJ2-7	NA	TRBV6-6	TGTGCCAGCAGTCAGGGGTTCTACGAGCAGTACTTC	CASSQGFYEQYF
NA	TRBJ1-1	once	TRBV4-3	TGCGCCAGCAGCCTAAACAGCGACACTGAAGCTTTCTTT	CASSLNSDTEAFF
NA	TRBJ1-5	NA	TRBV29-1	TGCAGCGTTGGACAGTCTAATCAGCCCCAGCATTTT	CSVGQSNQPQHF
TRBD1	TRBJ1-5	NA	TRBV18	TGTGCCAGCTCACCGACAGGGGGGAGCAATCAGCCCCAGCATTTT	CASSPTGGSNQPQHF
NA	TRBJ1-6	NA	TRBV6-5	TGTGCCAGCAGTCACTGGGAGGGCCGGTATAATTCACCCCTCCACTTT	CASSHWEGRYNSPLHF
NA	TRBJ2-5	NA	TRBV7-3	TGTGCCAGCAGCTCGAGTGGCCAAGAGACCCAGTACTTC	CASSSSGQETQYF
TRBD1	TRBJ1-4	NA	TRBV5-4	TGTGCCAGCAGAACTTCCGGGACAGGGGATGAAAAACTGTTTTTT	CASRTSGTGDEKLFF
TRBD1	TRBJ2-3	NA	TRBV18	TGTGCCAGCTCACCACGGGGTGGGACAGGGGGCACAGATACGCAGTATTTT	CASSPRGGTGGTDTQYF
NA	TRBJ2-7	once	TRBV7-9	TGTGCCAGCAGCCTGGGGGCAGGGAGTCGGTACGAGCAGTACTTC	CASSLGAGSRYEQYF
NA	TRBJ2-2	NA	TRBV19	TGTGCCAGTAATAGAGACACCGGGGAGCTGTTTTTT	CASNRDTGELFF
TRBD2	TRBJ2-3	NA	TRBV7-6	TGTGCCAGCAGCTTAGGCCCCCCCACACTAGATAGCGGGGGGCGAGATACGCAGTATTTT	CASSLGPPTLDSGGRDTQYF
TRBD1	TRBJ1-2	once	TRBV7-3	TGTGCCAGCAGTCGGGACAGGGGAAGGAGTGGCTACACCTTC	CASSRDRGRSGYTF
NA	TRBJ1-1	NA	TRBV29-1	TGCAGCGTTCCTAGCTTTACGGGGGAAGGTACTGAAGCTTTCTTT	CSVPSFTGEGTEAFF
TRBD1	TRBJ2-5	few	TRBV5-6	TGTGCCAGCAGCTACGACAGGGGGCAGGTCGGGGAGACCCAGTACTTC	CASSYDRGQVGETQYF
NA	TRBJ2-1	NA	TRBV18	TGTGCCAGCTCACCGGCGAGTGAGCAGTTCTTC	CASSPASEQFF
NA	TRBJ2-1	NA	TRBV14	TGTGCCAGCAGCCTTTGGTGGCAGGGCGATGAGCAGTTCTTC	CASSLWWQGDEQFF
NA	TRBJ2-3	once	TRBV2	TGTGCCAGCAGTGATAATACGCAGTATTTT	CASSDNTQYF
NA	TRBJ1-6	medium-sized	TRBV7-7	TGTGCCAGCAGCATAGACAATAGCGGGTCACCCCTCCACTTT	CASSIDNSGSPLHF
NA	TRBJ2-7	NA	TRBV5-3	TGTGCCAGAAGCTTGTTTAACAGCTCCTACGAGCAGTACTTC	CARSLFNSSYEQYF
NA	TRBJ1-1	NA	TRBV5-1	TGCGCCAGCAGCTTTTATTCCGGGAAGAGGGCTGAAGCTTTCTTT	CASSFYSGKRAEAFF
NA	TRBJ2-7	NA	TRBV7-2	TGTGCCAGCAGCTTAGAGTTGGAAGGTCCGTTCTACGAGCAGTACTTC	CASSLELEGPFYEQYF
TRBD1	TRBJ1-2	once	TRBV11-2	TGTGCCAGCAGCTTTCCGGACAGGGCTCTCTCTGGCTACACCTTC	CASSFPDRALSGYTF
NA	TRBJ1-5	NA	TRBV6-1	TGTGCCAGCACCCCCAAGGCAGGCCTAAATCAGCCCCAGCATTTT	CASTPKAGLNQPQHF
NA	TRBJ1-2	NA	TRBV30	TGTGCCTGGAGTTCGACAGGAACTATGGAGGGCTACACCTTC	CAWSSTGTMEGYTF
NA	TRBJ1-1	NA	TRBV7-9	TGTGCCAGCAGCTTAACGGGTAACACTGAAGCTTTCTTT	CASSLTGNTEAFF
NA	TRBJ1-5	NA	TRBV7-9	TGTGCCAGCAGCTTAGATGGTCAGCCCCAGCATTTT	CASSLDGQPQHF
NA	TRBJ2-1	NA	TRBV14	TGTGCCAGCAGCCAAGGGCAGTACAATGAGCAGTTCTTC	CASSQGQYNEQFF
NA	TRBJ2-3	NA	TRBV6-6	TGTGCCAGCAACGGCAGGGTAGGGACAGATACGCAGTATTTT	CASNGRVGTDTQYF
NA	TRBJ2-2	few	TRBV7-3	TGTGCCAGCAGCCAAACTAGTGTCCCCGGGGAGCTGTTTTTT	CASSQTSVPGELFF
TRBD1	TRBJ1-2	NA	TRBV2	TGTGCCAGCAGTGGATTTCAGGGGGGAGGCTACACCTTC	CASSGFQGGGYTF
TRBD1	TRBJ2-7	NA	TRBV4-2	TGTGCCAGCAGCCAAGCGACAGGGTGGGACTACGAGCAGTACTTC	CASSQATGWDYEQYF
TRBD1	TRBJ2-7	NA	TRBV5-1	TGCGCCAGCAGCCCCGACAGGGGCGGCTCCTACGAGCAGTACTTC	CASSPDRGGSYEQYF
NA	TRBJ2-2	once	TRBV7-6	TGTGCCAGCAGCCCATCTTTTACCGGGGAGCTGTTTTTT	CASSPSFTGELFF
NA	TRBJ2-5	NA	TRBV7-3	TGTGCCAGCAGCTACAAAAAAACAACAGGGCGACAAGAGACCCAGTACTTC	CASSYKKTTGRQETQYF
NA	TRBJ1-6	few	TRBV5-1	TGCGCCAGCAGCTTGGAAGGGAACCGGGATTCACCCCTCCACTTT	CASSLEGNRDSPLHF
TRBD2	TRBJ2-3	NA	TRBV7-9	TGTGCCAGCAGCTTGATCCTAGCGGGGCTTTATACGCAGTATTTT	CASSLILAGLYTQYF
NA	TRBJ1-2	NA	TRBV19	TGTGCCAGTAGTATTAACGCTAACTATGGCTACACCTTC	CASSINANYGYTF
TRBD1	TRBJ1-2	NA	TRBV7-9	TGTGCCAGCAGCGATCCCTGGACAGGGCTGAATGGCTACACCTTC	CASSDPWTGLNGYTF
NA	TRBJ1-6	NA	TRBV5-5	TGTGCCAGCAGCTTGGATCCGACGAATTCACCCCTCCACTTT	CASSLDPTNSPLHF
NA	TRBJ2-4	once	TRBV9	TGTGCCAGCAGCCCCCGCCCGGGGGTCGAACTCACCCTGGCCAAAAACATTCAGTACTTC	CASSPRPGVELTLAKNIQYF
TRBD1	TRBJ1-4	NA	TRBV11-2	TGTGCCAGCATCCGACAGGGCTTGGGACTGTTTTTT	CASIRQGLGLFF
TRBD1	TRBJ1-1	NA	TRBV6-6	TGTGCCAGCAGTTACTCGACAGGGGAGGGCACTGAAGCTTTCTTT	CASSYSTGEGTEAFF
NA	TRBJ2-5	NA	TRBV5-1	TGCGCCAGCAGCTTGAAGGGCCAGGCGGGGGAGACCCAGTACTTC	CASSLKGQAGETQYF
TRBD2	TRBJ2-7	NA	TRBV13	TGTGCCAGCAGCTTCGGACTAGCGGGAGAGCAGTACTTC	CASSFGLAGEQYF
TRBD1	TRBJ2-2	NA	TRBV7-2	TGTGCCAGCAGCCCCGACAGGGACACCGGGGAGCTGTTTTTT	CASSPDRDTGELFF
NA	TRBJ2-7	NA	TRBV19	TGTGCCAGTAGAATGACAGCTCCCTCTTCCTACGAGCAGTACTTC	CASRMTAPSSYEQYF